This TCR beta chain was sequenced for a study of T cells in Graves' hyperthyroidism and ophthalmopathy (dated by TCRdb to between 2019 and 2020). As for the study more broadly: Peripheral blood was collected at initial diagnosis, before any treatment. Prospective prediction of ophthalmopathy was tested in an independent validation cohort consisting of some 18 hyperthyroidism patients and about 17 patients who later progressed to ophthalmopathy. According to the paper, TCR Vbeta CDR3 sequencing was carried out on around 140 peripheral blood samples, which came from some 41 ophthalmopathy, around 75 hyperthyroidism and about 17 progressor patients. To identify distinguishing TCR V-J signatures, a discovery cohort of around 100 patients was used, comprising approximately 40 with Graves' ophthalmopathy and approximately 57 with stable Graves' hyperthyroidism. After sampling, hyperthyroidism patients received methimazole starting at 30 mg daily, and ophthalmopathy patients received high-dose intravenous methylprednisolone. The 90 to 100 discovery patients were randomly split 7:3 into training and test sets. In addition, the study compared T-cell repertoires in thyroid tissue and in blood from over 5 Graves' hyperthyroidism patients. The research as a whole found: Most expanded thyroid clonotypes (frequency above 0.001) were also detected in blood, a finding suggesting that blood repertoires may reflect thyroid immune responses. In validation, the model predicted progression to ophthalmopathy with just under 71% sensitivity and 72.22% specificity, a median of about six months before onset. A 13 V-J signature model separated ophthalmopathy from stable hyperthyroidism, with over 85% sensitivity and about 81% specificity in cross-validation and 80%/75% in testing. No statistical method was used to set the sample size in advance, and investigators knew the group allocation.

The CDR3 runs 15 residues from the cysteine to the phenylalanine. Only the CDR3 portion is preserved as DNA: 45 bases, with reading frame beginning at the first base. Via the germline V gene (reference sequence), CDR1 is DFQATT and CDR2 SNEGSKA. At the junction V is shortened by 6 bases and J by 3 bases; bases outside the gene matches: 10. TCR beta CDR3 regions were amplified from RNA transcripts. The TCR CDR3 was subjected to a first round of RT-PCR using the HTBI primer set and the Qiagen OneStep RT-PCR kit. The libraries were constructed in a second round of multiplex PCR and then size-selected and purified. Paired-end sequencing of the libraries was performed with 100 bp reads on an Illumina HiSeq2000. Per the source publication's procedure: SOAPnuke was used to process the raw data, removing reads that contained adapters or uncalled bases, had a mean Phred below 15, or lacked an exact match to the constant primer or identifier. COPE v1.2.5 was used to merge high-quality paired reads, and clonotypes were defined as unique nucleotide sequences. Clonotypes were aligned to IMGT TRBV, TRBD and TRBJ reference segments using MiTCR v1.1. Only V-J combinations with frequency above 0.0001, covering 99% to 99.2% of repertoires, were analysed. A TCS score was defined as the ratio between F50 (clonal expansion) and ExV (chaos), using BLOSUM62-based TCRdist between CDR3 peptides within each V-J. Welch's t-statistics and random forest reduced around 520 V-J features to about 12, which were used in a naive Bayes classifier (R e1071). TCRdb ran its own pipeline on the public reads, namely fastp trimming at Q25 and MiXCR clone calling, and kept in-frame beta chains. Every distinct CDR3 protein forms one entry, paired with its most common genes and DNA. None of the V and J calls come from the authors' own analysis; TCRdb made them. The sample data list fewer than 750,000 distinct CDR3 sequences, and about 15% of these were observed just once. The ten largest make up around 13% of the sample.

This clonotype was detected only a few times. Its antigen remains undetermined. Per-base qualities were not stored, and no clone one base away is much larger. Ophthalmopathy patients had moderately to severely active disease, Clinical Activity Score of at least 3, NOSPECS grade of at least 4, and duration under 3 months. The study excluded patients with uncontrolled infections, other autoimmune diseases, pregnancy or lactation. Diagnoses were based on clinical symptoms, serum thyroxine and TRAb, thyroid ultrasound and orbital computed tomography. Ficoll-Paque density gradient centrifugation was used to isolate PBMCs from around 10 ml of fresh peripheral blood. Total RNA was extracted using Trizol reagent, and RNA quality was assessed on an Agilent 2100 Bioanalyzer.

The source of this sequence is a woman between 45 and 60 years old with Graves' ophthalmopathy. In this chain, TRBV20-1 is recombined with TRBJ2-2, and 7 junctional nucleotides match TRBD1. Source material: blood. CDR3 sequence: CSAPDRASHTGELFF. The DNA reads TGCAGTGCGCCAGACAGGGCTTCTCACACCGGGGAGCTGTTTTTT.